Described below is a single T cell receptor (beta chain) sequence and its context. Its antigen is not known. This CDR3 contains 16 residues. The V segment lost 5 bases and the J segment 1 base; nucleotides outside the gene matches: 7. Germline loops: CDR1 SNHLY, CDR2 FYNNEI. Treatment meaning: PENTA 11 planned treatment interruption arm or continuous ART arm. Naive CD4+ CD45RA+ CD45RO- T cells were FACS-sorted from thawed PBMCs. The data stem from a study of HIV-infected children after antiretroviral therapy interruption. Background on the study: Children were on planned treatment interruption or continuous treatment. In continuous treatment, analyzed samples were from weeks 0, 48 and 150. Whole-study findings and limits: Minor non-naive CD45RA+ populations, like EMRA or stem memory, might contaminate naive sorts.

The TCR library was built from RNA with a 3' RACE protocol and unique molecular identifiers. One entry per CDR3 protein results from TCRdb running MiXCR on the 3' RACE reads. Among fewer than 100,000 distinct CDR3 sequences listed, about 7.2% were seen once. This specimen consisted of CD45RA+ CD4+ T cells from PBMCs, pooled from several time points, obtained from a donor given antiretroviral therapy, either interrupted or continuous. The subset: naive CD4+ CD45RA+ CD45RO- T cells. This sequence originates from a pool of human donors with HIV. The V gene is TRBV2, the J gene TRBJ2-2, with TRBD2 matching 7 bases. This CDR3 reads CASSLLTGGNTGELFF. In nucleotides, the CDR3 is TGTGCCAGCAGTCTATTAACGGGGGGGAACACCGGGGAGCTGTTTTTT.